This TCR beta chain was sequenced in a study of T cells in Graves' hyperthyroidism and ophthalmopathy. Findings of the study overall: Before onset, by a median of about six months, the model predicted ophthalmopathy.

This CDR3 contains 12 residues. V was shortened by 7 bases and J by 6 bases, with 12 bases between the two germline ends. Amplified TCR beta CDR3 regions came from RNA transcripts. The TCR CDR3 first-round RT-PCR relied on the HTBI primer set. TCRdb used MiXCR to reprocess the multiplex PCR reads, holding one entry per CDR3 protein. Here the sample spans about 550,000 distinct CDR3 sequences, more than 20% being singletons. At least ten counts were recorded for this clonotype. Its antigen is unknown. The chain couples TRBV12-3 or TRBV12-4 to TRBJ1-1, with a tentative D call TRBD1 (6 bases). The receptor's source is a man aged 18 to 29 with Graves' hyperthyroidism. The specimen sequenced was blood. CDR3 coding DNA: TGTGCCAGCAAGAACAGGGCCGCTGAAGCTTTCTTT. Its translation: CASKNRAAEAFF.